The subject of this entry is one T cell receptor (beta chain). This clone was seen more than once but under ten times. This clone's antigen is unknown. Base quality data are lacking; no much larger clone is found one base away. Libraries were built with the immunoSEQ multiplex PCR assay. For most patients, genomic DNA was isolated using the Qiagen DNeasy Blood and Tissue Kit and was shipped frozen to Adaptive Biotechnologies for TCR sequencing. High-throughput TCR-beta CDR3 sequencing of genomic DNA from most patients was performed by Adaptive Biotechnologies. In the paper's pipeline: TCR sequencing data for some 19 patients were retrieved from Adaptive's ImmunoSEQ software; three other patients were processed with MiXCR and VDJtools. To correct CD4 versus CD8 sorting errors, sequences present in both subsets at a frequency ratio below 5:1 were removed. CDR3 nucleotide sequences shared by donor and recipient were removed because the origin of these sequences could not be assigned. At least 2-fold expansion over unstimulated cells and a minimum CFSE-low frequency of 0.002% (template counts) or 0.001% (read counts) were required for clones to be classified as alloreactive. Clones were considered mappable if detected in sequenced pre-transplant spleen, lymph node, or MLR CFSE-low populations of the donor or recipient. The cumulative frequency of alloreactive clones was calculated as a percentage of all sequences, weighted by copy number. This immuneACCESS table, as held by TCRdb, lists in-frame sequences with V and J called but not all clones. Of the missing ones, under half trace to an unresolved V gene in checked studies; the others have no known cause. The DNA was the basis for D and trimming; V, J and clone size are from that table. The sample table lists 90,000 to 150,000 clones, 90% to 95% of them with a count of one. The ten largest clones take up more than 0.1% of the sample.

Per the germline V gene, MRHNA is the CDR1 and SNTAGT is the CDR2. V is pared back by 0 bases and J by 0 bases, with 8 bases lying between the germline termini. The CDR3 contains 15 residues, cysteine and phenylalanine counted. Only CDR3 DNA is held: 45 bases, read in frame from base 1. The label giving this sample's time point can be read as: cells obtained before transplantation from donor or recipient. CD3+CD4+ and CD3+CD8+ populations were FACS-sorted from unstimulated pre-transplant donor and recipient cells taken from spleen or lymph nodes. This specimen belongs to a study of graft-versus-host responses after intestinal transplantation (dated by TCRdb to about 2021). Concerning the study at large: Multivisceral, liver-intestinal, or isolated intestinal transplants were received by the recipients. Rather than going through the commercial service, samples from a few later patients were sequenced in-house on an Illumina MiSeq and processed with MiXCR. Alloreactive clones were identified by sequencing pre-transplant mixed lymphocyte reaction products and comparing them with unstimulated pre-transplant donor and recipient T cells. All recipients received anti-thymocyte globulin induction followed by maintenance tacrolimus and steroids for around three years. The cohort enrolled about two dozen intestinal transplant recipients, one of whom was a retransplant, and a few patients without pretransplant specimens were excluded. Donor T cell macrochimerism was defined as a peak of at least 4% donor T cells among recipient peripheral blood mononuclear cells. After intestinal transplantation, graft-versus-host and host-versus-graft alloreactive T cell clones were followed in the graft, circulation and bone marrow using bulk TCR-beta CDR3 sequencing.

General study outcomes and caveats: High GvH to HvG T cell clonal ratios were observed in the allografts of patients with donor T cell macrochimerism. Early after transplant, declines in HvG clones were associated with peak levels of circulating GvH clones. GvH clones turned up in recipient bone marrow, with some appearing earlier in ileal mucosa or blood, a pattern consistent with an intestinal mucosal origin. Conclusions were limited by the relatively low number and heterogeneity of intestinal transplant patients.

This sequence originates from a human donor who received an intestinal transplant. The sequence links TRBV6-4 to TRBJ1-2, with the identity of the D gene unclear. The sequencing used unstimulated CD4+ T cells sorted from spleen or lymph node cells, collected before intestinal transplant. The CDR3 protein is CASSDSGKPNYGYTF. The nucleotide sequence reads TGTGCCAGCAGTGACTCCGGGAAACCTAACTATGGCTACACCTTC.